This entry lists 18 T cell receptor beta chains sequenced from one sample in a study of cytotoxic CD8 clonotypes in ibrutinib-treated CLL. Sequencing was performed with immunoSEQ multiplex PCR; in TCRdb, only in-frame clones are kept and a portion is missing. The sample consists of tens of thousands of clones, 53% of them appearing once. The sample in question was PBMCs, obtained after 12 months of ibrutinib treatment. The receptors here all came from a human donor with chronic lymphocytic leukemia.

The table lists this clone with a few counts. J is TRBJ1-6 and V is TRBV30, with TRBD1 matching over 8 bases. The CDR3 has 13 amino acids. The V segment lost 8 bases and the J segment 5 bases; nucleotides outside the gene matches: 5. CDR1 and CDR2 from the germline V gene are GTSNPN and SVGIG (reference sequence). Here the CDR3 DNA reads TGTGCCGGACGGACAGGGAATAATTCACCCCTCCACTTT. Translating it yields CAGRTGNNSPLHF.

This clone was observed at least ten times. This chain joins TRBV9 and TRBJ2-2, with 13 bases lining up with TRBD2. Germline values: CDR1 SGDLS, CDR2 YYNGEE. J lost 4 bases, V lost 4 bases, and 4 bases had no gene match. This CDR3 spans 16 amino acids. The CDR3 sequence: CASSQGLAGVTGELFF. The CDR3 coding sequence is TGTGCCAGCAGCCAAGGACTAGCGGGGGTCACCGGGGAGCTGTTTTTT.

This clone was observed a handful of times. V and J are TRBV14 and TRBJ2-7; the D gene is possibly TRBD1 (6 bases). From germline, CDR1 is SGHDN and CDR2 FVKESK. V was pared by 0 bases and J by 3 bases, with 12 bases between. The CDR3 has 15 amino acids. CDR3 in amino acids: CASSQDDRTSYEQYF. CDR3 in DNA: TGTGCCAGCAGCCAAGACGACAGGACCAGCTACGAGCAGTACTTC. The full variable domain, rest sourced from reference TRBV14 and TRBJ2-7, is EAGVTQFPSHSVIEKGQTVTLRCDPISGHDNLYWYRRVMGKEIKFLLHFVKESKQDESGMPNNRFLAERTGGTYSTLKVQPAELEDSGVYFCASSQDDRTSYEQYFGPGTRLTVT.

This clone came up once. The chain links TRBV18 to TRBJ2-5; D ambiguous. Germline CDR1 is KGHSH and CDR2 is LQKENI. V lost 3 bases and J 0 bases, leaving 8 bases between the germline ends. The CDR3 spans 14 residues. The CDR3 DNA follows: TGTGCCAGCTCACCTGTTAACCACCAAGAGACCCAGTACTTC. Its translation is CASSPVNHQETQYF.

V is TRBV11-3 and J is TRBJ2-2; D remains ambiguous. The ends were cut back, 2 bases at V and 1 base at J, with 5 bases in the middle. Germline values: CDR1 SGHNT, CDR2 YENEEA. The CDR3 has 14 residues. The CDR3 spells CASSLTWNTGELFF. Here the CDR3 DNA reads TGTGCCAGCAGCTTAACTTGGAACACCGGGGAGCTGTTTTTT. The full variable domain, rest sourced from reference TRBV11-3 and TRBJ2-2, is EAGVVQSPRYKIIEKKQPVAFWCNPISGHNTLYWYLQNLGQGPELLIRYENEEAVDDSQLPKDRFSAERLKGVDSTLKIQPAELGDSAVYLCASSLTWNTGELFFGEGSRLTVL.

The rearrangement joins TRBV7-9 to TRBJ1-4; D ambiguous. The germline V gene encodes CDR1 SEHNR and CDR2 FQNEAQ (reference sequence). This CDR3 is 15 amino acids long. Deletions cut 1 base from V and 4 bases from J, with 10 bases between. CDR3 amino acids: CASSLGPEYNEKLFF. The CDR3 DNA sequence: TGTGCCAGCAGCTTAGGACCGGAATATAATGAAAAACTGTTTTTT.

The V and J genes are TRBV5-1 and TRBJ1-1; a weak D match, TRBD1 (5 bases). Germline V gene sequence: CDR1 SGHRS, CDR2 YFSETQ. V was cut by 0 bases and J by 5 bases, with 8 bases left in between. CDR3 length: 13 residues. The CDR3 coding sequence is TGCGCCAGCAGCTTGGCGGCAGGGACTGAAGCTTTCTTT. Translation: CASSLAAGTEAFF. The variable domain in full, completed from reference TRBV5-1 and TRBJ1-1, reads KAGVTQTPRYLIKTRGQQVTLSCSPISGHRSVSWYQQTPGQGLQFLFEYFSETQRNKGNFPGRFSGRQFSNSRSEMNVSTLELGDSALYLCASSLAAGTEAFFGQGTRLTVV.

The chain combines TRBV11-2 with TRBJ2-1, with 10 bases that match TRBD2. Looked up from germline, CDR1 is SGHAT and CDR2 is FQNNGV. The CDR3 consists of 16 residues. V shed 0 bases, J shed 7 bases, and the junction held 6 bases outside the gene matches. The CDR3 protein is CASSLDLTSGVNEQFF. The CDR3 coding sequence is TGTGCCAGCAGCTTAGATCTTACTAGCGGGGTAAATGAGCAGTTCTTC.

This sequence joins TRBV5-1 and TRBJ2-5; TRBD2 matches at 14 bases. CDR3 size: 17 residues. The V and J ends lost 0 bases and 4 bases, in that order; junction bases with no gene match: 5. Germline V gene lookup returns CDR1 SGHRS and CDR2 YFSETQ. The CDR3 bases are TGCGCCAGCAGCTTGGGACTAGCGGGAGGGCCAGTAGAGACCCAGTACTTC. Its protein product is CASSLGLAGGPVETQYF. Full variable domain (rest looked up from reference TRBV5-1 and TRBJ2-5): KAGVTQTPRYLIKTRGQQVTLSCSPISGHRSVSWYQQTPGQGLQFLFEYFSETQRNKGNFPGRFSGRQFSNSRSEMNVSTLELGDSALYLCASSLGLAGGPVETQYFGPGTRLLVL.

The rearrangement uses TRBV28 and TRBJ2-3, with 7 positions matching TRBD2. The CDR3 sequence is 16 residues long. J lost 4 bases, V lost 6 bases, and 13 bases had no gene match. Germline values: CDR1 MDHEN, CDR2 SYDVKM. The CDR3 is CASSFRLAQGPDTQYF. CDR3 DNA: TGTGCCAGCAGCTTCAGACTAGCCCAAGGGCCAGATACGCAGTATTTT.

The rearrangement uses TRBV30 and TRBJ2-4; TRBD1 aligns across 7 bases. This CDR3 has 17 residues. Losses at the gene ends were 0 bases for V and 3 bases for J; bases not matched to a gene: 11. CDR1 and CDR2 (germline): GTSNPN, SVGIG (reference sequence). DNA for the CDR3: TGTGCCTGGAGTGTCTCGACAGGGAAAGTACTCAAAAACATTCAGTACTTC. Translation gives CAWSVSTGKVLKNIQYF.

This clone was detected ten times or more. The chain joins TRBV29-1 to TRBJ2-1, with D tentatively TRBD2 (6 bases). Deletions cut 4 bases from V and 6 bases from J, with 13 bases between. This CDR3 has 13 residues. Per germline, CDR1 SQVTM and CDR2 ANQGSEA. Here the CDR3 reads CSVGRGGGNEQFF. As DNA, the CDR3 is TGCAGCGTTGGCCGGGGAGGCGGCAATGAGCAGTTCTTC.

The chain uses TRBV28 and TRBJ2-7; 8 bases are a match to TRBD2. Per the germline V gene, CDR1 is MDHEN and CDR2 is SYDVKM. The CDR3 contains 13 residues. Germline trimming cut 10 bases from V and 4 bases from J; bases unmatched to any gene: 9. The CDR3 protein is CATRAGATYEQYF. DNA of the CDR3: TGTGCCACAAGAGCGGGAGCAACATACGAGCAGTACTTC.

The gene calls are TRBV7-2 and TRBJ2-7; 8 bases align to TRBD2. This CDR3 spans 14 amino acids. V lost 5 bases and J lost 0; bases outside the gene matches: 3. Per germline, CDR1 SGHTA and CDR2 FQGNSA. CDR3 sequence reads: CASSPGRASYEQYF. The CDR3, as DNA: TGTGCCAGCAGCCCCGGGAGGGCCTCCTACGAGCAGTACTTC.

Only one count was recorded for this clone. V and J are TRBV2 and TRBJ2-5, with TRBD1 as a possible D gene (5 bases). V shed 9 bases and J shed 0 bases, with 8 bases lying between them. Germline CDR1 reads SNHLY; CDR2 reads FYNNEI. The CDR3 consists of 12 residues. The CDR3 coding sequence is TGTGCCAGTACAGGCCACCAAGAGACCCAGTACTTC. Translation gives CASTGHQETQYF.

The chain recombines TRBV2 with TRBJ2-7; TRBD1 agrees at 10 bases. V was pared by 6 bases and J by 5 bases, with 4 bases of the junction left unmatched. The length of the CDR3 is 13 residues. Germline CDR1 and CDR2: SNHLY and FYNNEI. DNA of the CDR3: TGTGCCAGCAGCGGGACAGGGGTCCACGAGCAGTACTTC. Residues: CASSGTGVHEQYF.

The chain couples TRBV18 to TRBJ1-1, with TRBD1 as a possible D gene (6 bases). The CDR3 is 14 amino acids. CDR1 KGHSH and CDR2 LQKENI come from the germline V gene. With 2 bases removed from V and 4 bases from J, the gap between germline ends came to 11 bases. The CDR3 DNA sequence: TGTGCCAGCTCACCAAGATCAGGGGTCACTGAAGCTTTCTTT. It is translated as CASSPRSGVTEAFF.

The chain links TRBV28 to TRBJ1-5, with 8 bases identical to TRBD1. Germline-derived CDR1 and CDR2 are MDHEN and SYDVKM. V shed 7 bases and J 4 bases; nucleotides not matched to a gene: 3. This CDR3 has 13 amino acids. This CDR3 reads CASINRGNQPQHF. The CDR3 DNA reads TGTGCCAGCATCAACAGGGGGAATCAGCCCCAGCATTTT.